These 11 T cell receptor delta chains originate from one sample sequenced in a study of Vδ1+ human thymocytes. Study findings and constraints: Highly polyclonal TRG and TRD repertoires with Gaussian CDR3 length distributions appeared in thymus.

The template was reverse-transcribed extracted RNA. CDR3 amplicons came from multiplex PCR with pooled V-gene forward and constant-region reverse primers. TCRdb re-called the multiplex PCR reads through CATT. The table shows about 25,000 delta-chain clones, with roughly 29% occurring only once. Antigens for these TCRs are unknown. Material for sequencing was Vdelta1+ gamma-delta thymocytes from the thymus. Noted subset: FACS-sorted CD3+ TCRalphabeta- TCRVdelta1+ TCRVdelta2- thymocytes. The receptor set was obtained from a boy under two years old who had congenital heart surgery.

This clone was observed a few times. V gene TRDV1 combines with J gene TRDJ1; D not resolved. The CDR3 length is 12 residues. With 3 bases removed from V and 9 bases from J, the gap between germline ends came to 11 bases. The V gene's germline CDR1 is TSWWSYY and CDR2 QGS. The CDR3 DNA is TGTGCTCTTGGGGAGATCCCCGGGGAACTCATCTTT. Translating gives CALGEIPGELIF.

This clone is termed medium-sized. The chain couples TRDV1 to TRDJ1, with TRDD2 matching over 9 bases. Germline CDR1 is TSWWSYY and CDR2 is QGS. The CDR3 runs 21 residues. J was trimmed by 0 bases and V by 3 bases; bases with no gene match: 20. The CDR3: CALGDRPSYAYTGPYTDKLIF. The DNA for the CDR3 is TGTGCTCTTGGGGACAGGCCTTCCTACGCCTATACTGGACCGTACACCGATAAACTCATCTTT.

About this clone itself: The junction departs from the called germline gene at one end, perhaps through a read error. The chain recombines TRDV1 with TRDJ1; 13 nucleotides line up with TRDD3. This CDR3 is 19 amino acids long. CDR1 TSWWSYY and CDR2 QGS come from the germline V gene. The CDR3 DNA is TGTGCTCTTGGGGAAGGATTGCGTGACTGGGGGATACGGGCCGATATACTCATCTTT. Protein product: CALGEGLRDWGIRADILIF.

The sample holds a few counts of this clone. The chain employs TRDV1 and TRDJ1; 11 bases match TRDD3. Germline V gives CDR1 TSWWSYY, CDR2 QGS. This CDR3 region has 26 residues. The V segment lost 4 bases and the J segment 8 bases; nucleotides outside the gene matches: 42. The CDR3 DNA follows: TGTGCTCTTGGGGGAACGACAATCCGAGCGGCGAGGTTGGGGGATACGTCTGTTGAGAGGTCCCGGAAACTCATCTTT. Its protein product is CALGGTTIRAARLGDTSVERSRKLIF.

The rearrangement joins TRDV1 to TRDJ1; 13 nucleotides match TRDD3. The CDR3 is made up of 21 amino acids. Trimming at V came to 4 bases and at J to 5 bases, leaving 22 bases not matched to a gene. Per the germline V gene, CDR1 is TSWWSYY and CDR2 is QGS. CDR3: CALGAYYSRLGDTPRRDKLIF. For the CDR3, the DNA is TGTGCTCTTGGGGCCTACTACAGCCGACTGGGGGATACGCCGCGGAGAGATAAACTCATCTTT.

By sample fraction, this clone is medium-sized. The sample carries other DNA sequences with the same CDR3. The V call is TRDV1, the J call TRDJ1, with 7 bases matching TRDD3. This CDR3 spans 19 amino acids. In germline, CDR1 is TSWWSYY, CDR2 QGS. The V segment lost 1 base and the J segment 0 bases; nucleotides outside the gene matches: 14. CDR3 bases: TGTGCTCTTGGGGAACCCACTCCGGTGGGGGAAAAGTACACCGATAAACTCATCTTT. This encodes CALGEPTPVGEKYTDKLIF.

The chain has TRDV1 and TRDJ1; D gene ambiguous. The V and J ends lost 0 bases and 4 bases respectively, with 30 bases between them. Germline CDR1 reads TSWWSYY; CDR2 reads QGS. This CDR3 has 21 amino acids. CDR3 bases: TGTGCTCTTGGGGAACTAGCGCGACTTCGCGGTTCACTTACAGGGCTCGATAAACTCATCTTT. Residues: CALGELARLRGSLTGLDKLIF.

This rearrangement joins TRDV1 to TRDJ1; 9 bases line up with TRDD2. J was trimmed by 2 bases and V by 2 bases; bases with no gene match: 3. CDR1 is TSWWSYY, CDR2 QGS, per germline. This CDR3 comprises 15 residues. CDR3 amino acids: CALGEAFLLTDKLIF. DNA for the CDR3: TGTGCTCTTGGGGAAGCCTTCCTACTAACCGATAAACTCATCTTT.

There are a few counts of this clone. The chain carries TRDV1 and TRDJ1; 9 bases are a match to TRDD2. The CDR3 runs 21 residues. After removal of 4 bases from V and 7 bases from J, the junction contained 28 bases not matched to a gene. Looked up from germline, CDR1 is TSWWSYY and CDR2 is QGS. The CDR3, as DNA: TGTGCTCTTGGGGGAGCCCGGCCTTCCTACGACGACCCGAGGGATAGGTTTAAACTCATCTTT. It translates to CALGGARPSYDDPRDRFKLIF.

This clone has a handful of counts. This sequence joins TRDV1 and TRDJ1; D ambiguous. There are 14 residues in the CDR3. Trimming took 1 base from V and 7 from J, leaving 13 bases between them. Germline lookup yields CDR1 TSWWSYY and CDR2 QGS. The CDR3 coding sequence is TGTGCTCTTGGGGAACGGCCCTGTAGCGGTAAACTCATCTTT. This translates into CALGERPCSGKLIF.

This clone was observed a few times. V is TRDV1 and J is TRDJ1; the D is unclear. The germline CDR1 and CDR2 sequences are TSWWSYY and QGS. The CDR3 is 22 residues long. V lost 3 bases and J 0 bases, leaving 32 bases between the germline ends. The CDR3 is CALGDSAPLSPRCLIDTDKLIF. The CDR3 nucleotides read TGTGCTCTTGGGGACTCGGCCCCCCTAAGCCCCCGCTGCCTCATCGACACCGATAAACTCATCTTT.